Each of the 20 T cell receptor beta chains below was sequenced from the same sample in a study of cytomegalovirus exposure and HLA in healthy donors. Amplification used 60 Vbeta primers and 13 Jbeta primers. The data were produced by immunoSEQ multiplex PCR, yet TCRdb's version contains in-frame clones alone and is incomplete. This table lists about 25,000 clones. Sample: PBMCs. Source of these receptors: a male donor in good health and CMV-seropositive.

This sequence joins TRBV11-2 and TRBJ2-1; tentative D call: TRBD1 (6 bases). V dropped 3 bases and J dropped 2 bases, with 11 bases sitting between them. This CDR3 spans 15 amino acids. The germline V gene encodes CDR1 SGHAT and CDR2 FQNNGV. The DNA of the CDR3 is TGTGCCAGCAGCTTTAACAGGGATCCCTACAATGAGCAGTTCTTC. It yields the protein CASSFNRDPYNEQFF.

This chain links TRBV4-3 with TRBJ2-7; D perhaps matches TRBD2 (5 bases). Trimming pared 0 bases from V and 2 bases from J, leaving 14 bases between. The CDR3 contains 16 residues. In germline, CDR1 is LGHNA, CDR2 YSLEER. CDR3 loop: CASSQDFSGAPYEQYF. In DNA form, the CDR3 reads TGCGCCAGCAGCCAAGATTTCAGCGGCGCTCCCTACGAGCAGTACTTC.

The chain joins TRBV5-4 to TRBJ2-7; 13 bases line up with TRBD2. Germline CDR1 is SGHNT and CDR2 is YYREEE (reference sequence). The CDR3 spans 15 residues. V lost 4 bases and J lost 5; bases outside the gene matches: 6. The CDR3 is CASSTGLAGVHEQYF. The CDR3 DNA reads TGTGCCAGCAGCACCGGACTAGCGGGAGTTCACGAGCAGTACTTC.

This sequence joins TRBV2 and TRBJ1-2; D is ambiguous. The CDR3 length is 14 residues. V dropped 7 bases and J dropped 4 bases, with 16 bases sitting between them. Germline CDR1 SNHLY, CDR2 FYNNEI. The CDR3 sequence is CASKSLNEIYGYTF. As DNA, the CDR3 is TGTGCCAGCAAAAGCCTGAATGAGATCTATGGCTACACCTTC.

The chain is built from TRBV30 and TRBJ2-7; 11 nucleotides agree with TRBD1. The CDR3 contains 15 residues. V lost 3 bases, J lost 2 bases, and 6 bases stayed unmatched. Per germline, CDR1 GTSNPN and CDR2 SVGIG (reference sequence). As DNA, the CDR3 is TGTGCCTGGAGGGATCCGGGACAGGGGGCCTACGAGCAGTACTTC. Its protein product is CAWRDPGQGAYEQYF.

Details on this clone: This likely comes from a read error, as the CDR3 has no conserved phenylalanine or tryptophan at its end. The chain links TRBV18 to TRBJ1-2; D is unclear. Germline V gene lookup returns CDR1 KGHSH and CDR2 LQKENI. The CDR3 is made up of 14 amino acids. Trimming took off 0 bases at V and 5 bases at J, with 10 bases between the two ends. The CDR3 DNA follows: TGTGCCAGCTCACCACCGGGGAGCCAATATGGCTACACCCTC. Translated: CASSPPGSQYGYTL.

The CDR3 sequence: CASSFRRWIGTAAEAFF. CDR3 bases: TGTGCCAGCAGTTTTAGGCGCTGGATTGGGACAGCGGCTGAAGCTTTCTTT. The rearrangement joins TRBV28 to TRBJ1-1; 7 positions agree with TRBD1. V shed 3 bases and J 6 bases; nucleotides not matched to a gene: 16. The length of the CDR3 is 17 residues. Germline V gives CDR1 MDHEN, CDR2 SYDVKM.

This chain uses TRBV5-1 with TRBJ1-1; D is unresolved. The ends were cut back, 0 bases at V and 4 bases at J, with 13 bases in the middle. The CDR3 length is 15 residues. Germline assignment: CDR1 SGHRS and CDR2 YFSETQ. Written as DNA, the CDR3 is TGCGCCAGCAGCTTGGTAGTAGAGGGTCGCACTGAAGCTTTCTTT. This gives the protein CASSLVVEGRTEAFF. Full variable domain (remainder filled in from reference TRBV5-1 and TRBJ1-1): KAGVTQTPRYLIKTRGQQVTLSCSPISGHRSVSWYQQTPGQGLQFLFEYFSETQRNKGNFPGRFSGRQFSNSRSEMNVSTLELGDSALYLCASSLVVEGRTEAFFGQGTRLTVV.

The chain carries TRBV7-9 and TRBJ1-1; D is unresolved. The germline CDR1 and CDR2 sequences are SEHNR and FQNEAQ (reference sequence). V was shortened by 6 bases and J by 6 bases, with 8 bases between the two germline ends. There are 11 residues in the CDR3. The CDR3 loop is CASRISAEAFF. In DNA form, the CDR3 reads TGTGCCAGCAGGATTAGCGCTGAAGCTTTCTTT.

This sequence joins TRBV4-2 and TRBJ2-7; 9 bases line up with TRBD2. The germline V gene has CDR1 LGHNA and CDR2 YNFKEQ. The CDR3 extends over 16 amino acids. The trim removed 1 base at V and 0 bases at J, leaving 4 bases unmatched. The CDR3 region is CASSQVASGVSYEQYF. DNA of the CDR3: TGTGCCAGCAGCCAAGTAGCTAGCGGGGTCTCCTACGAGCAGTACTTC.

The chain employs TRBV11-2 and TRBJ2-5; D ambiguous. Germline lookup yields CDR1 SGHAT and CDR2 FQNNGV. The CDR3 consists of 12 residues. Trimming pared 6 bases from V and 7 bases from J, leaving 12 bases between. The CDR3 coding sequence is TGTGCCAGCAGTCCGAGTTCCCGGACCCAGTACTTC. This gives the protein CASSPSSRTQYF.

The chain is built from TRBV20-1 and TRBJ2-5; TRBD2 might be the D (5 bases). V was pared by 3 bases and J by 4 bases, with 6 bases between. This CDR3 is built from 11 residues. CDR1 is DFQATT, CDR2 SNEGSKA, per germline (reference sequence). The CDR3 here is CSARRAETQYF. The CDR3 nucleotides are TGCAGTGCTAGGCGGGCAGAGACCCAGTACTTC.

V and J are TRBV19 and TRBJ2-5; perhaps TRBD2 as D (6 bases). The CDR3 totals 14 residues. Germline loops: CDR1 LNHDA, CDR2 SQIVND (reference sequence). Trimming cost V 5 bases and J 5 bases, with 15 bases left between them. CDR3 residues: CASSPRDSGETQYF. The CDR3 region has the DNA TGTGCCAGTAGTCCCCGGGACTCGGGGGAGACCCAGTACTTC.

The rearrangement links TRBV30 to TRBJ1-2, with a tentative D call TRBD1 (5 bases). The CDR3 is made up of 14 amino acids. CDR1 and CDR2 (germline): GTSNPN, SVGIG (reference sequence). Between the trimmed V and J ends, which lost 2 bases and 3 bases, there was a span of 13 bases. CDR3 nucleotide sequence: TGTGCCTGGAGTTCCGGGACTAGCGACTATGGCTACACCTTC. It codes for CAWSSGTSDYGYTF.

The CDR3, as DNA: TGTGCCAGCAGCGTAGAAGAGGGTTTGGGTGAGCAGTTCTTC. This codes for CASSVEEGLGEQFF. V and J are TRBV9 and TRBJ2-1, with D possibly being TRBD2 (5 bases). Trimming cost V 0 bases and J 9 bases, with 13 bases left between them. Germline assignment: CDR1 SGDLS and CDR2 YYNGEE. The CDR3 totals 14 residues.

The chain has TRBV5-1 and TRBJ1-1; 8 bases match TRBD1. The CDR3 runs to 16 residues. The V gene end was trimmed by 2 bases and the J gene end by 2 bases; junction bases not matched to a gene: 8. Germline CDR1 and CDR2: SGHRS and YFSETQ. CDR3 in DNA: TGCGCCAGCAGCTTCATAGGGGGACAGGACAACACTGAAGCTTTCTTT. It yields the protein CASSFIGGQDNTEAFF.

This chain uses TRBV4-2 with TRBJ2-7; 8 bases match TRBD1. Unmatched junction bases numbered 6, after V lost 4 bases and J lost 1 base. In germline, CDR1 is LGHNA, CDR2 YNFKEQ. CDR3 size: 15 residues. CDR3 bases: TGTGCCAGCAGCCCAGACGGGACAGGTTCCTACGAGCAGTACTTC. Translation: CASSPDGTGSYEQYF.

The V call is TRBV7-2, the J call TRBJ2-5, with D possibly being TRBD1 (5 bases). Trimming took off 6 bases at V and 4 bases at J, with 15 bases between the two ends. The CDR3 contains 14 residues. Germline V CDR1 and CDR2: SGHTA, FQGNSA. DNA for the CDR3: TGTGCCAGCAGTCCCGCCAGGGAATTAGAGACCCAGTACTTC. Protein product: CASSPARELETQYF.

For the CDR3, the DNA is TGTGCCAGCAGGTCTCCGACAGGGGCTCGGGACATTCAGTACTTC. This gives the protein CASRSPTGARDIQYF. V gene TRBV28 combines with J gene TRBJ2-4; TRBD1 matches 8 bases. The CDR3 is 15 residues long. J lost 8 bases, V lost 6 bases, and 12 bases had no gene match. Germline values: CDR1 MDHEN, CDR2 SYDVKM. The whole variable domain, filled in from reference TRBV28 and TRBJ2-4, reads DVKVTQSSRYLVKRTGEKVFLECVQDMDHENMFWYRQDPGLGLRLIYFSYDVKMKEKGDIPEGYSVSREKKERFSLILESASTNQTSMYLCASRSPTGARDIQYFGAGTRLSVL.

This chain connects TRBV27 to TRBJ1-2; the match to TRBD1 covers 9 bases. Germline V gives CDR1 MNHEY, CDR2 SMNVEV (reference sequence). The CDR3 has 14 amino acids. V dropped 4 bases and J dropped 7; count of bases not matched to a gene: 7. DNA for the CDR3: TGTGCCAGCAGTTCACGAGGGACAGGGCCTGGCTACACCTTC. This translates into CASSSRGTGPGYTF.